This T cell receptor (beta chain) was identified in a study of blood T cells in healthy people across ages. Study-level results: There was no known CMV status for donors, so expanded clonotype changes were possibly confounded. With unsorted PBMCs, a conclusive comparison of naive versus antigen-experienced cells was not possible.

The germline V gene encodes CDR1 SEHNR and CDR2 FQNEAQ (reference sequence). The CDR3 is 16 amino acids. The trim removed 5 bases at V and 3 bases at J, leaving 11 bases unmatched. A second PCR, run for roughly 6 to 11 cycles, used a sample-barcoded 5' primer plus a J-beta primer mix. TCRdb reanalysed the 5' RACE reads using MiXCR and keeps one entry per CDR3 protein. The data hold 1.5 million to 2 million distinct CDR3 sequences, with 49% observed a single time. On this clonotype itself: What it recognizes is unknown.

This clonotype was obtained from a woman in her thirties or forties in good health. The chain uses TRBV7-9 and TRBJ2-5, with 8 bases identical to TRBD2. Sequencing input: blood. The CDR3 is CASSTPTGTSKETQYF. The CDR3 DNA follows: TGTGCCAGCAGCACACCGACCGGGACTAGTAAAGAGACCCAGTACTTC. Using reference TRBV7-9 and TRBJ2-5 for the parts outside the CDR3, the full variable domain is DTGVSQNPRHKITKRGQNVTFRCDPISEHNRLYWYRQTLGQGPEFLTYFQNEAQLEKSRLLSDRFSAERPKGSFSTLEIQRTEQGDSAMYLCASSTPTGTSKETQYFGPGTRLLVL.